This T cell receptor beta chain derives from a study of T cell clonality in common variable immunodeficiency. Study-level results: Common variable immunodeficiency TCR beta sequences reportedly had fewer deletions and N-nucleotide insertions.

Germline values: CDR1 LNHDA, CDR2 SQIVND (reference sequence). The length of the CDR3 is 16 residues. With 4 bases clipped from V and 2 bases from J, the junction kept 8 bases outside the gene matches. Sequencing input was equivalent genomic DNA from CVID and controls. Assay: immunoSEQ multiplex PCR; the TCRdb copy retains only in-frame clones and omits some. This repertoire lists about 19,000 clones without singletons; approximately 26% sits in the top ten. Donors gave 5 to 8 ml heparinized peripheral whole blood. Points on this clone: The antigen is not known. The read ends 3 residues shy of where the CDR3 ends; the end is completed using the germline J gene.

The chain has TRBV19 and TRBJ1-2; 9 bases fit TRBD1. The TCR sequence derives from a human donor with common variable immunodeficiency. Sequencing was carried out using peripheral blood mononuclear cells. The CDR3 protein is CASSTPGQGRNYGYTF. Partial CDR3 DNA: TGTGCCAGTAGTACGCCGGGACAGGGACGAAACTATGGC.